This T cell receptor (beta chain) was sequenced for a study of cytomegalovirus exposure and HLA in healthy donors. On the study more broadly: In an earlier analysis, 90 million to 120 million unique TCR beta sequences were found from about 190 million T cells.

Concerning this clone: Its matching antigen is unknown.

Findings and caveats of the study: Clonal expansion was found to be greater in HLA-associated TCR beta chains than in equally common others in a later analysis.

Primers: 60 Vbeta forward and 13 Jbeta reverse. TCRdb keeps only in-frame clones here, not all; method: immunoSEQ multiplex PCR. The table lists under 200,000 clones, over 75% of them singletons. This CDR3 spans 15 amino acids. Trimming pared 1 base from V and 1 base from J, leaving 7 bases between. Germline lookup yields CDR1 SNHLY and CDR2 FYNNEI. This chain uses TRBV2 with TRBJ1-4, with D uncertain. Sample: PBMCs. This receptor was taken from a man aged 35 to 55 in good health and CMV-seropositive. Here the CDR3 DNA reads TGTGCCAGCAGTGAAGGTTATAGAACTAATGAAAAACTGTTTTTT. Its translation: CASSEGYRTNEKLFF.